The T cell receptor beta chain described here comes from a study of PD-1 blockade in classical Hodgkin lymphoma. Measured with immunoSEQ multiplex PCR; TCRdb has only the in-frame clones, and not every one. The sample comprises 20,000 to 25,000 clones, roughly 71% of which are singletons, and over 15% rests with the top ten. Specified time point: cycle 4 day 1 (C4D1), after more than five weeks of nivolumab. All patients experienced relapse after autologous stem cell transplantation, and brentuximab vedotin exposure was variable. This TCR came from a human donor with classical Hodgkin lymphoma. This material consisted of peripheral blood mononuclear cells (PBMCs), taken before the fourth cycle of nivolumab.

In DNA, the CDR3 is TGTGCCAGCAGTTTATTCCGCGGGGGCAATCAGCCCCAGCATTTT. Translated, it gives CASSLFRGGNQPQHF. The chain has TRBV27 and TRBJ1-5, with no clear D. The CDR3 extends over 15 amino acids. With 1 base removed from V and 2 bases from J, the gap between germline ends came to 9 bases. The germline V gene has CDR1 MNHEY and CDR2 SMNVEV (reference sequence).